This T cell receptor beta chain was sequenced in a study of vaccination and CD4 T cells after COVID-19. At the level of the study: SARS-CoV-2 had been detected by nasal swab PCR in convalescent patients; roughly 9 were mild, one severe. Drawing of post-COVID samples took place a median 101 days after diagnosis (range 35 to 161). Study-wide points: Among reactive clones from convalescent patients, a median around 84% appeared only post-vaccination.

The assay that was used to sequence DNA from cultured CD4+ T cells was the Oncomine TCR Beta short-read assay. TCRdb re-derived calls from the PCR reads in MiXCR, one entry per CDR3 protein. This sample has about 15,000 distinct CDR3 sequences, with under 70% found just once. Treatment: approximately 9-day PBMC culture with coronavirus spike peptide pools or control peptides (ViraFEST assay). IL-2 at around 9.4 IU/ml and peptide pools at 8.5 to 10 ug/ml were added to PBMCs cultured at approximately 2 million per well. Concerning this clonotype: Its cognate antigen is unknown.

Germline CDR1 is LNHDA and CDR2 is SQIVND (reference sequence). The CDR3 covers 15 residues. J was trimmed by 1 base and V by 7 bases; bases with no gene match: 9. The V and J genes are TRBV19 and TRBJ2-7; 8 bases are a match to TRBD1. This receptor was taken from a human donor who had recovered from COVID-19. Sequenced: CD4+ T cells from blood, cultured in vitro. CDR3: CASMGVGTGSYEQYF. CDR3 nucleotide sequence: TGTGCCAGTATGGGGGTCGGGACAGGATCCTACGAGCAGTACTTC.